These 25 T cell receptor beta chains share one sample of origin, sequenced in a study of cytomegalovirus exposure and HLA in healthy donors. The PCR had 60 Vbeta and 13 Jbeta primers. Clones were read by immunoSEQ multiplex PCR, and TCRdb kept only the in-frame ones, dropping some. In the table there are tens of thousands of clones, around 80% of which are singletons. The sample taken for sequencing was PBMCs. Every receptor here comes from a man aged 40-50 years in good health and CMV-seronegative.

J is TRBJ2-3 and V is TRBV27; D possibly corresponds to TRBD2 (5 bases). CDR1 MNHEY and CDR2 SMNVEV come from the germline V gene (reference sequence). V was cut by 3 bases and J by 3 bases, with 10 bases left in between. This CDR3 has 14 residues. The CDR3 protein is CASSFSGKTDTQYF. In DNA form, the CDR3 reads TGTGCCAGCAGTTTCAGCGGAAAAACAGATACGCAGTATTTT.

This chain uses TRBV5-1 with TRBJ2-3, with 8 bases lining up with TRBD2. Germline CDR1 is SGHRS and CDR2 is YFSETQ. The length of the CDR3 is 19 residues. J lost 6 bases, V lost 3 bases, and 21 bases had no gene match. CDR3 DNA: TGCGCCAGCAGCTGGTGGAGGGGGTCTAGCGGGTCCGCCCAGGATACGCAGTATTTT. It encodes CASSWWRGSSGSAQDTQYF.

V and J are TRBV2 and TRBJ2-7; 7 bases align to TRBD2. The V gene end was trimmed by 8 bases and the J gene end by 2 bases; junction bases not matched to a gene: 9. The CDR3 runs 14 residues. Germline assignment: CDR1 SNHLY and CDR2 FYNNEI. For the CDR3, the DNA is TGTGCCAGCTCCCGGGAGGAAGGGACCTACGAGCAGTACTTC. Protein: CASSREEGTYEQYF.

The chain joins TRBV19 to TRBJ1-5; 7 bases match TRBD1. Germline trimming cut 3 bases from V and 0 bases from J; bases unmatched to any gene: 2. CDR1 is LNHDA and CDR2 is SQIVND in the germline V gene (reference sequence). The CDR3 length is 15 residues. The CDR3 region is CASSIGTDSNQPQHF. The CDR3 DNA is TGTGCCAGTAGTATTGGGACAGATAGCAATCAGCCCCAGCATTTT.

The genes are TRBV19 and TRBJ1-2, with 11 nucleotides matching TRBD1. This CDR3 has 17 residues. The ends lost 6 bases at V and 3 bases at J; junction bases unmatched: 12. Looked up from germline, CDR1 is LNHDA and CDR2 is SQIVND (reference sequence). In nucleotides, the CDR3 is TGTGCCAGTAGATCGGGGACAGGGGGGGCCCCCTACTATGGCTACACCTTC. Its translation: CASRSGTGGAPYYGYTF.

This clone was counted between two and nine times. The gene calls are TRBV5-6 and TRBJ2-5, with a possible D match to TRBD2 (5 bases). Germline V gene data show CDR1 as SGHDT and CDR2 as YYEEEE. This CDR3 comprises 14 residues. V was clipped by 2 bases and J by 4 bases, with 12 bases between them. The chain's CDR3 is CASSLGRTGETQYF. The CDR3 DNA sequence: TGTGCCAGCAGCTTAGGGCGGACTGGAGAGACCCAGTACTTC.

The chain employs TRBV16 and TRBJ2-6; D perhaps matches TRBD2 (7 bases). The V and J ends lost 0 bases and 5 bases respectively, with 11 bases between them. From germline, CDR1 is KGHSY and CDR2 FQNENV. The CDR3 runs 16 residues. DNA for the CDR3: TGTGCCAGCAGCCAATCTGGGGGGGCGTGGGCCAACGTCCTGACTTTC. Translation gives CASSQSGGAWANVLTF.

The rearrangement joins TRBV6-1 to TRBJ1-2; D uncertain. The CDR3 extends over 15 amino acids. Germline CDR1 reads MNHNS; CDR2 reads SASEGT. V was pared by 0 bases and J by 10 bases, with 18 bases between. The CDR3, as DNA: TGTGCCAGCAGTGAAGCGAAAGCGGGCCCCGACAACTACACCTTC. This translates into CASSEAKAGPDNYTF.

V usage is TRBV6-5 and J usage is TRBJ2-2; D is undetermined. Germline V gene lookup returns CDR1 MNHEY and CDR2 SVGAGI. V was shortened by 2 bases and J by 6 bases, with 4 bases between the two germline ends. This CDR3 is 12 amino acids long. For the CDR3, the DNA is TGTGCCAGCAGTTACCCGGCCGGGGAGCTGTTTTTT. As protein: CASSYPAGELFF.

The chain recombines TRBV7-9 with TRBJ1-2; D remains ambiguous. Germline V CDR1 and CDR2: SEHNR, FQNEAQ (reference sequence). The CDR3 runs 13 residues. Trimming pared 2 bases from V and 1 base from J, leaving 5 bases between. CDR3 amino acids: CASSLSNNYGYTF. In DNA form, the CDR3 reads TGTGCCAGCAGCTTATCCAATAACTATGGCTACACCTTC.

The CDR3 spells CASSFLAGAAGEQFF. The CDR3 nucleotides read TGCGCCAGCAGCTTCCTAGCGGGAGCGGCGGGTGAGCAGTTCTTC. The chain couples TRBV5-1 to TRBJ2-1, with 10 bases aligning to TRBD2. V lost 2 bases to trimming and J lost 9 bases; unmatched junction nucleotides: 8. Germline V lookup: CDR1 SGHRS, CDR2 YFSETQ. The CDR3 covers 15 residues.

The chain combines TRBV19 with TRBJ2-3; 8 nucleotides match TRBD2. V lost 7 bases and J lost 2; bases outside the gene matches: 2. Germline CDR1 LNHDA, CDR2 SQIVND (reference sequence). CDR3 length: 13 residues. The CDR3 region is CASISGDTDTQYF. The DNA for the CDR3 is TGTGCCAGTATTAGCGGGGACACAGATACGCAGTATTTT.

The V call is TRBV5-6, the J call TRBJ2-3; D is undetermined. The CDR3 runs to 12 residues. Per the germline V gene, CDR1 is SGHDT and CDR2 is YYEEEE. Deletions cut 4 bases from V and 4 bases from J, with 7 bases between. CDR3 amino acids: CASSDEADTQYF. The CDR3 DNA reads as TGTGCCAGCAGCGACGAGGCAGATACGCAGTATTTT.

This clone was recorded a few times. J is TRBJ2-7 and V is TRBV7-2; TRBD1 might be the D (5 bases). This CDR3 spans 13 amino acids. Germline assignment: CDR1 SGHTA and CDR2 FQGNSA. V gave up 2 bases and J gave up 3 bases, with 8 bases separating them. The CDR3 region has the DNA TGTGCCAGCAGCTTAATGCAGGGCTACGAGCAGTACTTC. This encodes CASSLMQGYEQYF.

The chain links TRBV10-3 to TRBJ2-1; possible D gene TRBD1, 6 bases. The germline CDR1 and CDR2 sequences are ENHRY and SYGVKD. The CDR3 is 13 residues long. Trimming took off 6 bases at V and 5 bases at J, with 11 bases between the two ends. This CDR3 is CAISRDNDNEQFF. CDR3 DNA sequence: TGTGCCATCAGCCGGGACAACGACAATGAGCAGTTCTTC.

The count of this clone is one. This chain links TRBV4-2 with TRBJ2-2; D remains unclear. This CDR3 contains 12 residues. The V end lost 1 base, the J end lost 6 bases, and 3 bases lay between the germline ends. Germline V gives CDR1 LGHNA, CDR2 YNFKEQ. The CDR3 region has the DNA TGTGCCAGCAGCCAAGTCTCCGGGGAGCTGTTTTTT. Protein sequence: CASSQVSGELFF.

The rearrangement joins TRBV15 to TRBJ2-7, with TRBD2 matching over 7 bases. Germline V CDR1 and CDR2: LNHNV, YYDKDF (reference sequence). The CDR3 contains 17 residues. Trimming took 0 bases from V and 7 from J; bases not matched to a gene: 15. Here the CDR3 reads CATSRDTGGGSLSEQYF. The CDR3 DNA reads as TGTGCCACCAGCAGAGATACGGGCGGCGGGAGTTTGAGTGAGCAGTACTTC.

The gene calls are TRBV19 and TRBJ2-3; 11 nucleotides line up with TRBD2. Trimming took 6 bases from V and 1 from J; bases not matched to a gene: 12. Germline CDR1 is LNHDA and CDR2 is SQIVND (reference sequence). The CDR3 length is 18 residues. This CDR3 is CASSLSRASGGRTDTQYF. The CDR3, as DNA: TGTGCCAGTAGCCTGTCCAGGGCTAGCGGGGGGCGCACAGATACGCAGTATTTT.

This chain's CDR3 is CASSSRLAGVFNEQYF. CDR3 DNA sequence: TGTGCCAGCAGTTCCAGACTAGCGGGAGTCTTCAACGAGCAGTACTTC. V gene TRBV6-5 combines with J gene TRBJ2-7; 12 bases agree with TRBD2. CDR3 length: 16 residues. Trimming removed 4 bases from V and 5 bases from J; junction bases left unmatched: 9. CDR1 MNHEY and CDR2 SVGAGI come from the germline V gene.

This chain uses TRBV28 with TRBJ1-3; no reliable D call. In germline, CDR1 is MDHEN, CDR2 SYDVKM. Trimming removed 7 bases at V and 3 bases at J, with 10 bases between. CDR3 size: 13 residues. The CDR3 DNA follows: TGTGCCAGCAAACAGACCCTTGGAAACACCATATATTTT. Encoded protein: CASKQTLGNTIYF. The full variable domain, with the rest looked up from reference TRBV28 and TRBJ1-3, is DVKVTQSSRYLVKRTGEKVFLECVQDMDHENMFWYRQDPGLGLRLIYFSYDVKMKEKGDIPEGYSVSREKKERFSLILESASTNQTSMYLCASKQTLGNTIYFGEGSWLTVV.

J is TRBJ2-1 and V is TRBV4-1; D gene unclear. The CDR3 spans 18 residues. The germline CDR1 and CDR2 sequences are MGHRA and YSYEKL. The V and J ends lost 0 bases and 5 bases respectively, with 20 bases between them. The DNA for the CDR3 is TGCGCCAGCAGCCAAGAAGCCAGACTGCCCCCTCCCAACAATGAGCAGTTCTTC. Its translation: CASSQEARLPPPNNEQFF.

In the case of this clone: A read error may account for a junction end that differs from germline. V usage is TRBV5-1 and J usage is TRBJ2-2; 9 bases are shared with TRBD1. This CDR3 comprises 16 residues. Germline assignment: CDR1 SGHRS and CDR2 YFSETQ. The CDR3 loop is CASSLTGTGTTGEMFF. The DNA for the CDR3 is TGCGCCAGCAGCTTGACGGGGACAGGGACCACCGGGGAGATGTTTTTT.

V gene TRBV5-6 combines with J gene TRBJ2-7, with D possibly TRBD1 on 5 matching bases. This CDR3 has 13 amino acids. Germline CDR1 reads SGHDT; CDR2 reads YYEEEE. V lost 1 base to trimming and J lost 2 bases, with 7 bases between them. CDR3 residues: CASSLSRAYEQYF. For the CDR3, the DNA is TGTGCCAGCAGCTTGAGCAGGGCCTACGAGCAGTACTTC.

A note on this clone: The final CDR3 position lacks the conserved phenylalanine or tryptophan, pointing to a likely read error. This chain uses TRBV27 with TRBJ2-7; possibly TRBD2 for D (6 bases). V was shortened by 5 bases and J by 2 bases, with 10 bases between the two germline ends. From germline, CDR1 is MNHEY and CDR2 SMNVEV (reference sequence). The CDR3 is 13 residues long. The CDR3 spells CASSPGLTYEQYL. In nucleotides, the CDR3 is TGTGCCAGCAGTCCGGGACTTACCTACGAGCAGTACCTC.

In the case of this clone: Mismatch with germline at one junction end may stem from a read error. CDR3 loop: CSSSLSDRGHRDGYTF. The CDR3 bases are TGTTCCAGCAGCTTATCAGACAGGGGACATCGTGACGGCTACACCTTC. The chain combines TRBV7-9 with TRBJ1-2; 8 positions match TRBD1. The germline V gene encodes CDR1 SEHNR and CDR2 FQNEAQ (reference sequence). The CDR3 sequence is 16 residues long. Variable domain in full (rest from reference TRBV7-9 and TRBJ1-2): DTGVSQNPRHKITKRGQNVTFRCDPISEHNRLYWYRQTLGQGPEFLTYFQNEAQLEKSRLLSDRFSAERPKGSFSTLEIQRTEQGDSAMYLCSSSLSDRGHRDGYTFGSGTRLTVV.